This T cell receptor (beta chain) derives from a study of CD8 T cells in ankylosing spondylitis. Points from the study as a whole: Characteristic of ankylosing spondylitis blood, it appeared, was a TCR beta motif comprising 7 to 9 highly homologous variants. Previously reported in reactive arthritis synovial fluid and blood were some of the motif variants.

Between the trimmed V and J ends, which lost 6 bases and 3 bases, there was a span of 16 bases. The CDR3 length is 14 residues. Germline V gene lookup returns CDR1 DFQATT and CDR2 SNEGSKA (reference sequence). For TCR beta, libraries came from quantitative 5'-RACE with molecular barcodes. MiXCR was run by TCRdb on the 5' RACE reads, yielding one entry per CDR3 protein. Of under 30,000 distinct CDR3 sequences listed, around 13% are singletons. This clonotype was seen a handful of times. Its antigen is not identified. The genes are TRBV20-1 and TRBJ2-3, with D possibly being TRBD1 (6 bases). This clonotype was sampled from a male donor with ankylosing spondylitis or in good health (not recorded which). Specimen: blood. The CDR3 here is CSADANRETDTQYF. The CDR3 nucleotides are TGCAGTGCAGACGCTAACAGGGAAACAGATACGCAGTATTTT.